A single sample gave rise to the 15 T cell receptor beta chains below, sequenced in a study of blood T cells in healthy people across ages (dated by TCRdb to 2014 to 2015). Receptor libraries were prepared by 5' RACE. Instrument on record: Illumina HiSeq 2500. A second roughly 6 to 11 cycle PCR used a sample-barcoded 5' primer and a J-beta primer mix. Through fastp at Q25 and MiXCR, TCRdb rebuilt clones from the public reads, retaining in-frame beta chains. CDR3 protein duplicates are merged, each entry listing the most common genes and DNA. The sample table contains around 500,000 distinct CDR3 sequences; only one count was recorded for 27% of them. Of the sample, roughly 3.5% is held by the ten largest clones. These sequences were also reported in another study, on T cells of mothers and their children.

Sequencing input: blood. The receptors were sampled from a boy between 2 and 10 years old in good health.

This clonotype has a handful of counts. The chain employs TRBV7-8 and TRBJ1-2; no definite D call. V lost 3 bases to trimming and J lost 7 bases, with 12 bases between them. CDR1 and CDR2 (germline): SGHVS, FQNEAQ. The CDR3 sequence is 13 residues long. The CDR3 bases are TGTGCCAGCAGCTTTCGTTGGCAGGCTGGCTACACCTTC. It is translated as CASSFRWQAGYTF. Full variable domain (outside the CDR3, taken from reference TRBV7-8 and TRBJ1-2): GAGVSQSPRYKVAKRGQDVALRCDPISGHVSLFWYQQALGQGPEFLTYFQNEAQLDKSGLPSDRFFAERPEGSVSTLKIQRTQQEDSAVYLCASSFRWQAGYTFGSGTRLTVV.

For this clonotype: At one end the junction does not follow the germline gene, possibly because of a read error. The chain couples TRBV7-7 to TRBJ2-5, with a tentative D call TRBD2 (5 bases). Germline-derived CDR1 and CDR2 are SSHAT and FNYEAQ (reference sequence). There are 13 residues in the CDR3. The CDR3 spells CASSIEGEETQYF. CDR3 coding DNA: TGTGCTAGCAGCATTGAGGGAGAAGAGACCCAGTACTTC.

This chain connects TRBV7-2 to TRBJ1-6, with TRBD1 matching 9 bases. Per the germline V gene, CDR1 is SGHTA and CDR2 is FQGNSA. This CDR3 contains 14 residues. J was trimmed by 14 bases and V by 6 bases; bases with no gene match: 11. The CDR3 DNA follows: TGTGCCAGCAGTTCAGGACAGGGGTGGGCTTCCCTCCACTTT. It codes for CASSSGQGWASLHF.

A single count supports this clonotype. A much larger clone lies one base from this, so it may be a read error. This sequence joins TRBV9 and TRBJ2-4; 7 bases align to TRBD2. CDR1 and CDR2 (germline): SGDLS, YYNGEE. The CDR3 sequence is 16 residues long. DNA for the CDR3: TGTGCCAGCAGCGTAGAAGGAGCGGGACCCAAAAACATTCGGTACTTC. It specifies CASSVEGAGPKNIRYF.

Regarding this clonotype: The junction departs from germline at one end; a sequencing error may be responsible. The V and J genes are TRBV4-1 and TRBJ2-3; D may match TRBD1 or TRBD2 (5 bases each). Germline-derived CDR1 and CDR2 are MGHRA and YSYEKL. There are 16 residues in the CDR3. As DNA, the CDR3 is TGCGCCAGCAGCCAAGAACCCGGACTGGGGCACGGAACCCAGTACTTT. Its translation: CASSQEPGLGHGTQYF.

This clonotype was seen a few times. The chain recombines TRBV7-9 with TRBJ2-2; D gene uncertain. The CDR3 has 14 amino acids. V gave up 1 base and J gave up 7 bases, with 10 bases separating them. Germline CDR1 is SEHNR and CDR2 is FQNEAQ (reference sequence). CDR3 nucleotide sequence: TGTGCCAGCAGCTTAGGCCGCTGGAGCGGGGAGCTGTTTTTT. Its translation is CASSLGRWSGELFF.

This clonotype was counted a few times. The V and J genes are TRBV6-5 and TRBJ2-7; 7 bases are shared with TRBD2. This CDR3 contains 17 residues. The J segment lost 2 bases and the V segment lost 0 bases, leaving 10 bases of the junction unmatched. Germline values: CDR1 MNHEY, CDR2 SVGAGI. CDR3 sequence (DNA): TGTGCCAGCAGTTACTCCCAGGTAGCGGGCGCTGCCTACGAGCAGTACTTC. It specifies CASSYSQVAGAAYEQYF.

This sequence joins TRBV15 and TRBJ1-2; maybe TRBD1 (6 bases). The CDR3 is made up of 17 amino acids. V was trimmed by 0 bases and J by 1 base, leaving 15 bases between them. Germline CDR1 LNHNV, CDR2 YYDKDF (reference sequence). The CDR3 bases are TGTGCCACCAGCAGAGACTCCTACAGGGTTCTTAACTATGGCTACACCTTC. This encodes CATSRDSYRVLNYGYTF.

The rearrangement links TRBV4-1 to TRBJ1-3; D is ambiguous. V lost 0 bases and J lost 0, with 9 bases in between. This CDR3 has 16 amino acids. Germline CDR1 MGHRA, CDR2 YSYEKL. CDR3: CASSQDPGSSGNTIYF. DNA for the CDR3: TGCGCCAGCAGCCAAGACCCAGGCAGCTCTGGAAACACCATATATTTT.

This clonotype was recorded a few times. The chain is built from TRBV4-3 and TRBJ2-2, with D possibly matching TRBD1 (6 bases). V lost 0 bases and J lost 0, with 17 bases in between. Germline-derived CDR1 and CDR2 are LGHNA and YSLEER. The CDR3 sequence is 19 residues long. The chain's CDR3 is CASSQDETQGNANTGELFF. Here the CDR3 DNA reads TGCGCCAGCAGCCAAGATGAAACACAGGGAAACGCGAACACCGGGGAGCTGTTTTTT.

This rearrangement joins TRBV10-3 to TRBJ2-5; D is unclear. Looked up from germline, CDR1 is ENHRY and CDR2 is SYGVKD. V shed 0 bases and J shed 1 base, with 6 bases lying between them. This CDR3 is built from 14 residues. The CDR3 loop reads CAISESPSQETQYF. CDR3 nucleotides: TGTGCCATCAGTGAGTCCCCTAGCCAAGAGACCCAGTACTTC.

V usage is TRBV7-2 and J usage is TRBJ1-2; possible D gene TRBD1, 6 bases. The ends were cut back, 2 bases at V and 3 bases at J, with 13 bases in the middle. Germline CDR1 and CDR2: SGHTA and FQGNSA. This CDR3 is 15 amino acids long. The chain's CDR3 is CASSLRRGGYYGYTF. DNA for the CDR3: TGTGCCAGCAGCTTAAGGAGGGGGGGATACTATGGCTACACCTTC.

This clonotype turned up a few times. The rearrangement uses TRBV5-6 and TRBJ1-6; the D gene is possibly TRBD1 (5 bases). The germline CDR1 and CDR2 sequences are SGHDT and YYEEEE. V dropped 0 bases and J dropped 7 bases, with 17 bases sitting between them. The CDR3 sequence is 17 residues long. This CDR3 reads CASSLGRAGHLNSPLHF. The CDR3 region has the DNA TGTGCCAGCAGCTTGGGCCGCGCCGGACACCTAAATTCACCCCTCCACTTT.

The chain carries TRBV10-3 and TRBJ2-1; a weak D match, TRBD1 (5 bases). This CDR3 region has 14 residues. Trimming pared 7 bases from V and 1 base from J, leaving 11 bases between. Germline V CDR1 and CDR2: ENHRY, SYGVKD. The CDR3 sequence is CAIKVRVSYNEQFF. Here the CDR3 DNA reads TGTGCCATCAAGGTCAGGGTGTCCTACAATGAGCAGTTCTTC.

This clonotype was seen a few times. The chain employs TRBV5-1 and TRBJ1-1; D is possibly TRBD1 (5 bases). CDR3 length equals 13 residues. CDR1 SGHRS and CDR2 YFSETQ come from the germline V gene. The V and J ends lost 4 bases and 4 bases respectively, with 11 bases between them. This CDR3 reads CASSEEGSTEAFF. In DNA, the CDR3 is TGCGCCAGCAGCGAGGAGGGGTCCACTGAAGCTTTCTTT. Drawing the rest from reference TRBV5-1 and TRBJ1-1, the complete variable domain is KAGVTQTPRYLIKTRGQQVTLSCSPISGHRSVSWYQQTPGQGLQFLFEYFSETQRNKGNFPGRFSGRQFSNSRSEMNVSTLELGDSALYLCASSEEGSTEAFFGQGTRLTVV.